Ten or more counts support the clone carrying this T cell receptor (beta chain). This CDR3 spans 22 amino acids. Germline V lookup: CDR1 SGHAT, CDR2 FQNNGV. V was pared by 1 base and J by 5 bases, with 26 bases of the junction left unmatched. This sample stems from a study of T cell repertoires in cytomegalovirus infection. TCRdb reprocessed the reads via MiXCR and lists one record per CDR3 protein. The sample has over 250,000 distinct CDR3 sequences, roughly a quarter seen once. J is TRBJ2-3 and V is TRBV11-2; 8 bases fit TRBD1. The source material was PBMCs. This clonotype originated in a human donor in good health (CMV status not recorded). Some clones in this sample may be carry-over from other donors' samples. This chain's CDR3 is CASSLAVTGQGSSRGRGDTQYF. In DNA form, the CDR3 reads TGTGCCAGCAGCTTAGCAGTGACCGGACAGGGCAGTAGTCGTGGCCGTGGAGATACGCAGTATTTT. Variable domain in full (rest from reference TRBV11-2 and TRBJ2-3): EAGVAQSPRYKIIEKRQSVAFWCNPISGHATLYWYQQILGQGPKLLIQFQNNGVVDDSQLPKDRFSAERLKGVDSTLKIQPAKLEDSAVYLCASSLAVTGQGSSRGRGDTQYFGPGTRLTVL.